This T cell receptor (beta chain) appears in the sequencing data of a study of blood T cell repertoires in COVID-19. The wider study: COVID-19 samples from acute and convalescent phases originated in the United States, Italy and Spain. Sample material is recorded as cDNA or gDNA derived from T cells, B-cell-depleted T cells, or PBMCs.

CDR3 length: 16 residues. CDR1 is SGHTA, CDR2 FQGNSA, per germline. J was trimmed by 8 bases and V by 4 bases; bases with no gene match: 13. Original processing notes: Amplification of reference gene primers provided the estimated nucleated cell counts. Method: immunoSEQ multiplex PCR; TCRdb's copy keeps in-frame clones and lacks some. D and trimming come from the DNA, and the V and J calls and clone size come from that table. The sample includes approximately 84,000 clones, under 85% of them seen just once. Sequencing was performed on peripheral blood. The receptor's source is a woman at least 80 years old with acute or convalescent COVID-19. The rearrangement joins TRBV7-2 to TRBJ1-2, with 10 bases aligning to TRBD1. CDR3 in DNA: TGTGCCAGCAGCTCCCATTCACCCGGGACAGGGGAAGGCTACACCTTC. Encoded protein: CASSSHSPGTGEGYTF.